A selection of T cell receptor beta chains follows, all from one sample in a study of CD8 T cells in Susac syndrome. Each CDR3 protein is one row after TCRdb ran MiXCR on the immunoSEQ multiplex PCR reads. The data contain more than 250,000 distinct CDR3 sequences, about 92% of them singletons. The sample comprised CD4+ T cells from PBMCs. The receptors originated from a human donor with multiple sclerosis. The CDR3 runs from the conserved cysteine through the conserved F or W. The order of the fields is D gene, J gene, V gene, clone size, CDR3 DNA, CDR3 protein. A D gene is named only where the DNA matches it firmly. Clone size is given for some rows only: seen once, a few or many times, or a class if the clone is expanded.

D gene: TRBD2
J gene: TRBJ2-1
V gene: TRBV7-8
clone size: NA
CDR3 DNA: TGTGCCAGTGCGGGGGGGTGGCGCAATGAGCAGTTCTTC
CDR3 protein: CASAGGWRNEQFF

D gene: NA
J gene: TRBJ1-6
V gene: TRBV6-5
clone size: NA
CDR3 DNA: TGTGCCAGCAGTTACTCGGGCCAGGGTAATTCACCCCTCCACTTT
CDR3 protein: CASSYSGQGNSPLHF

D gene: NA
J gene: TRBJ1-1
V gene: TRBV12-3/TRBV12-4
clone size: once
CDR3 DNA: TGTGCCAGCACCCAAGGAGGATGGTTTAACACTGAAGCTTTCTTT
CDR3 protein: CASTQGGWFNTEAFF

D gene: TRBD2
J gene: TRBJ2-1
V gene: TRBV5-1
clone size: NA
CDR3 DNA: TGCGCCAGCAGCGATCCGGGACTAGCGGGAGAAAATGAGCAGTTCTTC
CDR3 protein: CASSDPGLAGENEQFF

D gene: TRBD1
J gene: TRBJ1-1
V gene: TRBV19
clone size: NA
CDR3 DNA: TGTGCCAGTAGTGATGCGCAGGGGGTTTGGCGAAACACTGAAGTTTTCTTT
CDR3 protein: CASSDAQGVWRNTEVFF

D gene: TRBD2
J gene: TRBJ2-4
V gene: TRBV20-1
clone size: once
CDR3 DNA: TGCAGTGCTAGTTCGCTAGCGGGAGGGAAAAACATTCAGTACTTC
CDR3 protein: CSASSLAGGKNIQYF

D gene: TRBD1
J gene: TRBJ1-2
V gene: TRBV4-3
clone size: NA
CDR3 DNA: TGCGCCAGCAGCCCCCGGACAGGGAAAGGCTACACCTTC
CDR3 protein: CASSPRTGKGYTF

D gene: NA
J gene: TRBJ2-1
V gene: TRBV19
clone size: few
CDR3 DNA: TGTGCCAGTAGTATTCGGGGCAATGAGCAGTTCTTC
CDR3 protein: CASSIRGNEQFF

D gene: NA
J gene: TRBJ2-6
V gene: TRBV11-2
clone size: NA
CDR3 DNA: TGTGCCAGCAGCTTTCGCCGCCCGTCTGGGGCCAACGTCCTGACTTTC
CDR3 protein: CASSFRRPSGANVLTF

D gene: TRBD2
J gene: TRBJ2-1
V gene: TRBV7-9
clone size: NA
CDR3 DNA: TGTGCCAGCAGTCCCCGGGGGGAAGCGGGGAACAATGAGCAGTTCTTC
CDR3 protein: CASSPRGEAGNNEQFF

D gene: NA
J gene: TRBJ1-6
V gene: TRBV12-3/TRBV12-4
clone size: NA
CDR3 DNA: TGTGCCAGCAGTCTCTTAGGGGGGCATTATTCACCCCTCCACTTT
CDR3 protein: CASSLLGGHYSPLHF

D gene: TRBD2
J gene: TRBJ2-1
V gene: TRBV4-1
clone size: NA
CDR3 DNA: TGCGCCAGCAGCCAAGGTCTAGCGGGAGTCCTTTACAATGAGCAGTTCTTC
CDR3 protein: CASSQGLAGVLYNEQFF

D gene: TRBD2
J gene: TRBJ2-2
V gene: TRBV12-3/TRBV12-4
clone size: NA
CDR3 DNA: TGTGCCAGCAGTTTAAGGCCAGCGGGGGTCACCGGGGAGCTGTTTTTT
CDR3 protein: CASSLRPAGVTGELFF

D gene: TRBD2
J gene: TRBJ2-3
V gene: TRBV11-2
clone size: NA
CDR3 DNA: TGTGCCAGCAGCTTAGGTCCTTGGGGGACTAGAGAAGATACGCAGTATTTT
CDR3 protein: CASSLGPWGTREDTQYF

D gene: NA
J gene: TRBJ1-5
V gene: TRBV2
clone size: NA
CDR3 DNA: TGTGCCAGCAGTTCCGAGGACTGGAGAGGGTATAGCAATCAGCCCCAGCATTTT
CDR3 protein: CASSSEDWRGYSNQPQHF

D gene: NA
J gene: TRBJ1-1
V gene: TRBV3-1
clone size: NA
CDR3 DNA: TGTGCCAGCAGCCAAGGGGACTTCTCAGGGGAGGGCACTGAAGCTTTCTTT
CDR3 protein: CASSQGDFSGEGTEAFF

D gene: NA
J gene: TRBJ1-2
V gene: TRBV3-1
clone size: once
CDR3 DNA: TGTGCCAGCAGCCAGGGCAGAGGTAGCTATGGCTACACCTTC
CDR3 protein: CASSQGRGSYGYTF

D gene: NA
J gene: TRBJ2-7
V gene: TRBV6-2/TRBV6-3
clone size: NA
CDR3 DNA: TGTGCCAGCAGTTACTATCGGGAGCAGTACTTC
CDR3 protein: CASSYYREQYF

D gene: TRBD2
J gene: TRBJ2-5
V gene: TRBV9
clone size: NA
CDR3 DNA: TGTGCCAGCAGTCGCGGGAGTAGGCCAGAGACCCAGTACTTC
CDR3 protein: CASSRGSRPETQYF

D gene: NA
J gene: TRBJ2-2
V gene: TRBV7-3
clone size: NA
CDR3 DNA: TGTGCCAGCAGCTCAGCGGACACCGGGGAGCTGTTTTTT
CDR3 protein: CASSSADTGELFF

D gene: NA
J gene: TRBJ1-2
V gene: TRBV29-1
clone size: NA
CDR3 DNA: TGCAGCGTTGAAACAGGGCAGCTCCTGGGGGGCTACACCTTC
CDR3 protein: CSVETGQLLGGYTF

D gene: NA
J gene: TRBJ2-3
V gene: TRBV29-1
clone size: NA
CDR3 DNA: TGCAGCGTTGAAGAAACGGGGATAGATACGCAGTATTTT
CDR3 protein: CSVEETGIDTQYF

D gene: NA
J gene: TRBJ2-1
V gene: TRBV7-9
clone size: NA
CDR3 DNA: TGTGCCAGCAGCCGATCTAGCGCCTCCTACAATGAGCAGTTCTTC
CDR3 protein: CASSRSSASYNEQFF

D gene: TRBD1
J gene: TRBJ2-1
V gene: TRBV7-8
clone size: NA
CDR3 DNA: TGTGCCAGCAGCTCATGGGGGACAGGAGTTTTCAATGAGCAGTTCTTC
CDR3 protein: CASSSWGTGVFNEQFF

D gene: NA
J gene: TRBJ2-6
V gene: TRBV3-1
clone size: once
CDR3 DNA: TGTGCCAGCAGCCAGAGGATGGGGCTAGCCGGCCGCTCTGGGGCCAACGTCCTGACTTTC
CDR3 protein: CASSQRMGLAGRSGANVLTF

D gene: TRBD2
J gene: TRBJ2-1
V gene: TRBV5-4
clone size: NA
CDR3 DNA: TGTGCCAGCAGCTTGGGGGGGACTAGAGAGGAGCAGTTCTTC
CDR3 protein: CASSLGGTREEQFF

D gene: NA
J gene: TRBJ1-1
V gene: TRBV3-1
clone size: NA
CDR3 DNA: TGTGCCAGCAGCTCACAGGGTACTAGCACTGAAGCTTTCTTT
CDR3 protein: CASSSQGTSTEAFF

D gene: TRBD2
J gene: TRBJ2-1
V gene: TRBV2
clone size: NA
CDR3 DNA: TGTGCCAGCAGACCGCTAGCGGGGGTTGGAAATGAGCAGTTCTTC
CDR3 protein: CASRPLAGVGNEQFF

D gene: TRBD1
J gene: TRBJ2-7
V gene: TRBV6-2/TRBV6-3
clone size: NA
CDR3 DNA: TGTGCCAGCCGACAGGGCATTGGCGAGCAGTACTTC
CDR3 protein: CASRQGIGEQYF

D gene: TRBD1
J gene: TRBJ1-1
V gene: TRBV29-1
clone size: once
CDR3 DNA: TGCAGCGTTGCCGTGACAGGGGAGGGGACTGAAGCTTTCTTT
CDR3 protein: CSVAVTGEGTEAFF

D gene: NA
J gene: TRBJ2-3
V gene: TRBV29-1
clone size: NA
CDR3 DNA: TGCAGCGTTGAAGGGCACAACACAGATACGCAGTATTTT
CDR3 protein: CSVEGHNTDTQYF

D gene: NA
J gene: TRBJ2-7
V gene: TRBV4-1
clone size: NA
CDR3 DNA: TGCGCCAGCAGCCAACGTTTTGTCGGGGACTCCTACGAGCAGTACTTC
CDR3 protein: CASSQRFVGDSYEQYF

D gene: NA
J gene: TRBJ1-5
V gene: TRBV5-1
clone size: NA
CDR3 DNA: TGCGCCAGCGCGGAGGGGGGTAGCAATCAGCCCCAGCATTTT
CDR3 protein: CASAEGGSNQPQHF

D gene: TRBD1
J gene: TRBJ1-2
V gene: TRBV6-1
clone size: NA
CDR3 DNA: TGTGCCACCGCTAGGGACAGGGCCCATCCTAACTATGGCTACACCTTC
CDR3 protein: CATARDRAHPNYGYTF

D gene: NA
J gene: TRBJ1-1
V gene: TRBV30
clone size: NA
CDR3 DNA: TGTGCCTCCGGGGCAAACACTGAAGCTTTCTTT
CDR3 protein: CASGANTEAFF

D gene: NA
J gene: TRBJ1-2
V gene: TRBV29-1
clone size: NA
CDR3 DNA: TGCAGCGTCCTCAGTTCGCCGGGGCTCTATGGCTACACCTTC
CDR3 protein: CSVLSSPGLYGYTF

D gene: NA
J gene: TRBJ2-7
V gene: TRBV2
clone size: once
CDR3 DNA: TGTGCCAGCATGGACGGACTCGTCTACGAGCAGTACTTC
CDR3 protein: CASMDGLVYEQYF

D gene: NA
J gene: TRBJ2-2
V gene: TRBV9
clone size: NA
CDR3 DNA: TGTGCCAGCAGCGTAGCAGGTTCCCCGAACACCGGGGAGCTGTTTTTT
CDR3 protein: CASSVAGSPNTGELFF

D gene: TRBD2
J gene: TRBJ2-3
V gene: TRBV20-1
clone size: NA
CDR3 DNA: TGCAGTGCTAGAGATCTCGCGGGGGGTCGAGATACGCAGTATTTT
CDR3 protein: CSARDLAGGRDTQYF

D gene: TRBD2
J gene: TRBJ2-1
V gene: TRBV4-2
clone size: NA
CDR3 DNA: TGTGCCAGCAGCCAAGGGACTAGCGGCGGTGACTACAATGAGCAGTTCTTC
CDR3 protein: CASSQGTSGGDYNEQFF

D gene: NA
J gene: TRBJ1-5
V gene: TRBV7-2
clone size: NA
CDR3 DNA: TGTGCCAGCAGCTTATCCCCCGTAAATCAGCCCCAGCATTTT
CDR3 protein: CASSLSPVNQPQHF

D gene: NA
J gene: TRBJ2-5
V gene: TRBV7-9
clone size: NA
CDR3 DNA: TGTGCCAGCAGCAGGGGGGGCGCGATAATCCAAGAGACCCAGTACTTC
CDR3 protein: CASSRGGAIIQETQYF

D gene: TRBD2
J gene: TRBJ2-7
V gene: TRBV30
clone size: NA
CDR3 DNA: TGTGCCTGGAGGTCTCTAGCGGGATTGACATCGTCGTCCTACGAGCAGTACTTC
CDR3 protein: CAWRSLAGLTSSSYEQYF

D gene: TRBD1
J gene: TRBJ1-2
V gene: TRBV7-8
clone size: NA
CDR3 DNA: TGTGCCAGCAGCTTAGGGACAGGCCGGGGCTATGGCTACACCTTC
CDR3 protein: CASSLGTGRGYGYTF

D gene: NA
J gene: TRBJ2-7
V gene: TRBV6-2/TRBV6-3
clone size: NA
CDR3 DNA: TGTGCCAGCAGTCCCTCGATGGCACTCCCACTTTCGTGGGAGCAGTACTTC
CDR3 protein: CASSPSMALPLSWEQYF

D gene: NA
J gene: TRBJ2-5
V gene: TRBV6-5
clone size: NA
CDR3 DNA: TGTGCCAGCAGTTCCCTACTTGGTGCCCAGTACTTC
CDR3 protein: CASSSLLGAQYF

D gene: NA
J gene: TRBJ2-3
V gene: TRBV20-1
clone size: NA
CDR3 DNA: TGCAGTGCTAGGGTTGTAGCGTTCACAGATACGCAGTATTTT
CDR3 protein: CSARVVAFTDTQYF

D gene: NA
J gene: TRBJ1-4
V gene: TRBV7-9
clone size: NA
CDR3 DNA: TGTGCCAGCAGCCCTTCTCACGGGGGAACTAATGAAAAACTGTTTTTT
CDR3 protein: CASSPSHGGTNEKLFF

D gene: NA
J gene: TRBJ1-1
V gene: TRBV5-4
clone size: once
CDR3 DNA: TGTGCCAGCGGCCTTCGGGGGCAGATGAACACTGAAGCTTTCTTT
CDR3 protein: CASGLRGQMNTEAFF

D gene: TRBD2
J gene: TRBJ2-1
V gene: TRBV4-1
clone size: NA
CDR3 DNA: TGCGCCAGCAGCCAAGGGACTAGCCGTGAATTATACAATGAGCAGTTCTTC
CDR3 protein: CASSQGTSRELYNEQFF